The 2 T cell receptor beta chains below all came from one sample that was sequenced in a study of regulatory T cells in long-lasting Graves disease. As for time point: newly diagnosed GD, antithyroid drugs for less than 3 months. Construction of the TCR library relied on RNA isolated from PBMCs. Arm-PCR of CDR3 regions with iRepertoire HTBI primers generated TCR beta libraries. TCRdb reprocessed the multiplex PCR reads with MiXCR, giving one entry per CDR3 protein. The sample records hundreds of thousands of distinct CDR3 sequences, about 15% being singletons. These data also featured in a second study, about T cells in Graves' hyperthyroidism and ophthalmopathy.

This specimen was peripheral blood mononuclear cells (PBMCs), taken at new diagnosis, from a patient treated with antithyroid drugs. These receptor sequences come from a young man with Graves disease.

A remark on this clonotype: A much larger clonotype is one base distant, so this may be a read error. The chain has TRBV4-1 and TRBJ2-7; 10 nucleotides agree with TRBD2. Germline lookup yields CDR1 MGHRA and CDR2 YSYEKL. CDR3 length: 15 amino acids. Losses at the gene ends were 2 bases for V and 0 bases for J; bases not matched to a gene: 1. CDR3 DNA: TGCGCCAGCAGCCAAAGACTAGCGGGCTCCTACGAGCAGTACTTC. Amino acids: CASSQRLAGSYEQYF.

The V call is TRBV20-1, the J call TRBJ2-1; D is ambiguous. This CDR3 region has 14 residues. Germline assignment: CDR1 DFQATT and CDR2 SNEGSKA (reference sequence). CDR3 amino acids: CSPTSAPALNEQFF. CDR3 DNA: TGCAGCCCAACATCGGCCCCCGCTCTCAATGAGCAGTTCTTC.